This T cell receptor beta chain appears in the sequencing data of a study of CD8+ T cells in alopecia areata. Background on the study: Treated patients' severity was scored by percentage of affected scalp area. Study observations and caveats: Resident alphabeta T-cell populations of normal skin are likewise subject to sequencing in scalp samples.

The CDR3 has 14 residues. Looked up from germline, CDR1 is GTSNPN and CDR2 is SVGIG (reference sequence). V lost 4 bases to trimming and J lost 5 bases; unmatched junction nucleotides: 7. As regards this clone: The antigen is unknown.

Treatment noted: oral pan-JAK inhibitor, 5-10 mg twice daily. Once RNA had been extracted, it was reverse transcribed into cDNA to act as the sequencing template. TCRdb's copy holds only in-frame clones and misses some; the assay was immunoSEQ multiplex PCR. This table has about 220,000 clones, 50% to 60% appearing once. This rearrangement joins TRBV30 to TRBJ2-1, with TRBD2 identical over 8 bases. Sequencing was performed on CD4+ T cells sorted from blood, taken at week 4, from a patient treated with tofacitinib. The TCR was taken from a human donor with alopecia areata. CDR3 nucleotide sequence: TGTGCCTGGAACGCGGGGGGCGGCCACAATGAGCAGTTCTTC. Protein: CAWNAGGGHNEQFF.